This TCR beta chain came from a study of T-cell reconstitution after alpha-beta-depleted transplantation in children. General study results and limits: T-cell numbers and diversity, one year after transplant, stemmed largely from T cells that were newly produced. Surviving recipient T cells and thymic progenitors produced the high day-60 TCRbeta diversity seen in some patients. The origin of alpha-beta T cells about two months after transplant was reportedly several hundred expanded graft clones.

This sample's TCRbeta library carried unique molecular identifier barcodes. TCRdb redid the calling of the PCR reads with MiXCR, one entry per CDR3 protein. The table shows roughly 30,000 distinct CDR3 sequences, with nearly 6.5% occurring only once. CDR1 MNHEY and CDR2 SVGAGI come from the germline V gene. V was pared by 6 bases and J by 10 bases, with 17 bases of the junction left unmatched. The CDR3 runs to 15 residues. This clonotype was picked up many times. As yet, its antigen is unknown. Sequencing used peripheral blood, obtained 60 days after TCRalphabeta/CD19-depleted stem cell transplant. The clonotype comes from a child younger than two who had a stem cell transplant for acute myeloid leukemia, so the T cells may come from the graft donor. V usage is TRBV6-5 and J usage is TRBJ1-1; 7 bases match TRBD1. The chain's CDR3 is CASSPARADREGAFF. In DNA form, the CDR3 reads TGTGCCAGCAGCCCCGCTAGGGCCGACAGGGAGGGAGCTTTCTTT.